A selection of T cell receptor beta chains follows, all from one sample in a study of shared clonotypes between healthy human individuals. The table came from immunoSEQ multiplex PCR; TCRdb's copy has only in-frame clones and leaves some out. Among about 1.1 million clones listed, approximately 78% were seen once. Sequenced sample: memory CD4+ T cells from PBMCs. The receptors shown here come from a man between 18 and 29 years old in good health. Some clones in this sample may be carry-over from other donors' samples. CDR3s leave out the opening cysteine and the closing phenylalanine or tryptophan. The order of the fields is D gene, V gene, J gene, CDR3 protein. A D gene is named only where the DNA matches it firmly.

D gene: NA
V gene: TRBV4-1
J gene: TRBJ1-5
CDR3 protein: ASSQDWEGGGNQPQH

D gene: TRBD2
V gene: TRBV2
J gene: TRBJ2-5
CDR3 protein: ASSGLAGEGETQY

D gene: TRBD2
V gene: TRBV5-1
J gene: TRBJ2-1
CDR3 protein: ASSPRGGPSSYNEQF

D gene: NA
V gene: TRBV9
J gene: TRBJ2-1
CDR3 protein: ASSVRGRADNEQF

D gene: TRBD2
V gene: TRBV14
J gene: TRBJ2-3
CDR3 protein: ASSPLAGGFDTQY

D gene: NA
V gene: TRBV11-2
J gene: TRBJ2-5
CDR3 protein: ASSLPGETQY

D gene: NA
V gene: TRBV27
J gene: TRBJ2-2
CDR3 protein: ASSFSRHPRYTGELF

D gene: NA
V gene: TRBV19
J gene: TRBJ2-1
CDR3 protein: ASSPRTVFSYNEQF

D gene: NA
V gene: TRBV2
J gene: TRBJ1-1
CDR3 protein: ASTPGLWEGEAF

D gene: NA
V gene: TRBV12-5
J gene: TRBJ2-1
CDR3 protein: ASAASGSSYNEQF

D gene: NA
V gene: TRBV5-8
J gene: TRBJ1-2
CDR3 protein: ASSLQVNYGYT

D gene: NA
V gene: TRBV4-1
J gene: TRBJ1-2
CDR3 protein: ASSQAPPRGGHGYT

D gene: NA
V gene: TRBV5-1
J gene: TRBJ2-5
CDR3 protein: ASSLGQGLETQY

D gene: TRBD2
V gene: TRBV5-5
J gene: TRBJ2-3
CDR3 protein: ASLRGATDTQY

D gene: NA
V gene: TRBV15
J gene: TRBJ2-3
CDR3 protein: ATTQGERSDTQY

D gene: NA
V gene: TRBV7-9
J gene: TRBJ2-2
CDR3 protein: ASSTLGPNTGELF